These 15 T cell receptor beta chains share one sample of origin, sequenced in a study of T cell responses to AZD1222 COVID-19 vaccine. The data were produced by immunoSEQ multiplex PCR, yet TCRdb's version contains in-frame clones alone and is incomplete. This table has around 80,000 clones, 83% appearing once. The input for sequencing was peripheral blood, taken 28 days after the second AZD1222 dose. These receptors originate from an adult who received the AZD1222 COVID-19 vaccine.

This clone was detected only once. V gene TRBV9 combines with J gene TRBJ1-1; TRBD1 is a possible D gene (5 bases). The V and J ends lost 3 bases and 8 bases respectively, with 11 bases between them. The germline CDR1 and CDR2 sequences are SGDLS and YYNGEE. The CDR3 is 12 amino acids. DNA of the CDR3: TGTGCCAGCAGCGCCCTTCAGGGAGAAGCTTTCTTT. Protein product: CASSALQGEAFF.

V and J are TRBV9 and TRBJ2-1, with D perhaps assigned TRBD1 or TRBD2 (5 bases each). V was shortened by 4 bases and J by 10 bases, with 21 bases between the two germline ends. The CDR3 is made up of 15 amino acids. The germline V gene has CDR1 SGDLS and CDR2 YYNGEE. The CDR3 DNA follows: TGTGCCAGCAGCAGTGGGACCGAGGATACCCGGGAGCAGTTCTTC. Protein product: CASSSGTEDTREQFF.

The chain uses TRBV6-6 and TRBJ1-1; no clear D. Trimming removed 1 base from V and 2 bases from J, with 2 bases in between. CDR3 size: 12 residues. The germline CDR1 and CDR2 sequences are MNHNY and SVGAGI (reference sequence). CDR3 protein: CASSYYNTEAFF. CDR3 bases: TGTGCCAGCAGTTACTACAACACTGAAGCTTTCTTT.

Here the CDR3 DNA reads TGTGCCAGCAGTGAAACAGGGTTGGGTAACTATGGCTACACCTTC. This gives the protein CASSETGLGNYGYTF. This rearrangement joins TRBV6-1 to TRBJ1-2; tentatively, D is TRBD1 (6 bases). V shed 2 bases and J shed 1 base, with 11 bases lying between them. CDR1 MNHNS and CDR2 SASEGT come from the germline V gene. The CDR3 has 15 amino acids.

The J gene is TRBJ1-3, the V gene TRBV18; no clear D gene. Germline CDR1 KGHSH, CDR2 LQKENI. The CDR3 sequence is 14 residues long. V gave up 0 bases and J gave up 0 bases, with 3 bases separating them. The CDR3 sequence is CASSPPTSGNTIYF. CDR3 DNA: TGTGCCAGCTCACCACCGACCTCTGGAAACACCATATATTTT.

The chain has TRBV20-1 and TRBJ2-7, with D tentatively TRBD1 (6 bases). The CDR3 is made up of 12 amino acids. Germline CDR1 reads DFQATT; CDR2 reads SNEGSKA (reference sequence). Trimming removed 3 bases from V and 5 bases from J, with 11 bases in between. CDR3 residues: CSASTGYDEQYF. The CDR3 nucleotides read TGCAGTGCTAGTACAGGGTACGACGAGCAGTACTTC.

This chain connects TRBV6-5 to TRBJ2-2; the D call may be TRBD1 or TRBD2 (7 bases each). The CDR3 covers 13 residues. CDR1 MNHEY and CDR2 SVGAGI come from the germline V gene. Trimming took off 7 bases at V and 5 bases at J, with 11 bases between the two ends. CDR3 amino acids: CASTRGGTGELFF. In DNA, the CDR3 is TGTGCCAGCACCAGGGGGGGGACCGGGGAGCTGTTTTTT.

The chain carries TRBV5-4 and TRBJ2-5, with 8 bases lining up with TRBD2. The V and J ends lost 6 bases and 4 bases, in that order; junction bases with no gene match: 8. The CDR3 contains 14 residues. Germline V gene lookup returns CDR1 SGHNT and CDR2 YYREEE (reference sequence). The CDR3 loop reads CASTGAGEVETQYF. The CDR3 bases are TGTGCCAGCACCGGAGCGGGAGAGGTAGAGACCCAGTACTTC.

This chain joins TRBV3-1 (or the pseudogene TRBV3-2) and TRBJ2-3; TRBD2 agrees at 12 bases. The CDR3 has 17 residues. Per the germline V gene, CDR1 is LGHDT and CDR2 is YNNKEL (reference sequence). The ends lost 4 bases at V and 3 bases at J; junction bases unmatched: 8. This CDR3 is CASSRASSGRGTDTQYF. In nucleotides, the CDR3 is TGTGCCAGCAGCCGAGCCTCTAGCGGGAGGGGAACAGATACGCAGTATTTT.

This chain connects TRBV24-1 to TRBJ1-1; 10 positions agree with TRBD1. Germline CDR1 reads KGHDR; CDR2 reads SFDVKD. J gave up 4 bases and V 2 bases, and 6 bases lay outside the gene matches. CDR3 length: 16 residues. The CDR3 region is CATSDSRQGASTEAFF. The DNA for the CDR3 is TGTGCCACCAGTGATTCACGACAGGGGGCGAGCACTGAAGCTTTCTTT.

CDR3 in DNA: TGTGCCACCAAGCAGGCTGGCTACACCTTC. It codes for CATKQAGYTF. The rearrangement links TRBV7-3 to TRBJ1-2, with no clear D. Per the germline V gene, CDR1 is SGHTA and CDR2 is FQGTGA. The CDR3 is 10 residues long. V was shortened by 10 bases and J by 7 bases, with 10 bases between the two germline ends.

This clone was seen a few times. V and J are TRBV7-9 and TRBJ2-3, with 9 nucleotides matching TRBD2. Per the germline V gene, CDR1 is SEHNR and CDR2 is FQNEAQ (reference sequence). V lost 5 bases and J lost 6; bases outside the gene matches: 12. CDR3 length: 16 residues. The CDR3 region has the DNA TGTGCCAGCAGCGGGGGGCTAGCGGGACTTTTTGATACGCAGTATTTT. Translating gives CASSGGLAGLFDTQYF.

The chain has TRBV28 and TRBJ2-5; 11 nucleotides agree with TRBD2. Unmatched junction bases numbered 10, after V lost 4 bases and J lost 9 bases. Germline loops: CDR1 MDHEN, CDR2 SYDVKM. This CDR3 spans 15 amino acids. The CDR3 nucleotides are TGTGCCAGCAGTTACGGCACTAGCGGGAGTTTGGCCCAGTACTTC. Its translation: CASSYGTSGSLAQYF.

The J gene is TRBJ2-1, the V gene TRBV11-2; 15 bases line up with TRBD2. The CDR3 extends over 19 amino acids. V was clipped by 1 base and J by 0 bases; unmatched bases: 4. In germline, CDR1 is SGHAT, CDR2 FQNNGV. CDR3 residues: CASSLVGLAGGDSYNEQFF. The CDR3 region has the DNA TGTGCCAGCAGCTTAGTCGGACTAGCGGGGGGGGACTCCTACAATGAGCAGTTCTTC. Full variable domain (remainder filled in from reference TRBV11-2 and TRBJ2-1): EAGVAQSPRYKIIEKRQSVAFWCNPISGHATLYWYQQILGQGPKLLIQFQNNGVVDDSQLPKDRFSAERLKGVDSTLKIQPAKLEDSAVYLCASSLVGLAGGDSYNEQFFGPGTRLTVL.

This chain joins TRBV7-6 and TRBJ1-1; D remains unclear. Germline-derived CDR1 and CDR2 are SGHVS and FNYEAQ. The CDR3 extends over 14 amino acids. V was clipped by 3 bases and J by 1 base, with 9 bases between them. The CDR3 DNA is TGTGCCAGCAGCTTTAGTAGCTCGAACACTGAAGCTTTCTTT. Translated, it gives CASSFSSSNTEAFF.